This TCR delta chain comes out of a study of γδ T cells in repeated Plasmodium falciparum infection. For the study at large: Timepoints: baseline, immediately before selected infections, and 21 days after every infection.

CDR3 length equals 23 residues. Germline assignment: CDR1 TSESDYY and CDR2 QEAYKQQN. V shed 7 bases and J 2 bases; nucleotides not matched to a gene: 32. Bulk repertoires came from Vgamma9/Vdelta2+ or Vdelta2-negative gammadelta T cells flow-sorted from PBMC. TCRdb called clones anew from the multiplex PCR reads with CATT. The sample shows 50,000 to 55,000 delta-chain clones, about 2% of them seen only once. This clone was detected ten times or more. The TCRdb protein comes from a much larger clone and disagrees with this DNA's translation at residue 7, likely due to a read error; the protein given here is derived from the DNA.

Sequenced: gamma-delta T cells from blood. The TCR originated in a pool of human donors (malaria-infected and uninfected, not separated). V and J are TRAV38-2/DV8 and TRDJ1, with TRDD3 matching over 10 bases. TCRdb is silent on the J gene; assignment here came from matching the DNA to germline. The CDR3 loop is CAYLPRVGGPLYWGILRTDKLIF. DNA of the CDR3: TGTGCTTATCTGCCCCGAGTCGGTGGACCCTTGTACTGGGGGATCCTCAGGACCGATAAACTCATCTTT.